This TCR beta chain was observed in a study of T cell responses to AZD1222 COVID-19 vaccine. Broader study findings: Only a handful of AZD1222 recipients, about six in all, had baseline seropositivity. Sampling that yielded the repertoires occurred only after the peak T cell response. Nearly half of unique spike-specific TCRs reportedly avoided B.1.351 and B.1.1.7 mutated regions. Clonal diversity may have been underestimated, and the donors were mostly white British, with more females than males.

Regarding this clone: Its antigen is undetermined.

Germline V gives CDR1 SGHRS, CDR2 YFSETQ. The CDR3 extends over 13 amino acids. Trimming left V 2 bases short and J 4 bases short, with 9 bases between. The repertoire was sequenced with immunoSEQ multiplex PCR; TCRdb's copy has only in-frame clones and lacks some. The repertoire holds tens of thousands of clones, with 75% to 90% as singletons. The sequenced sample was peripheral blood, obtained 28 days after the second AZD1222 dose. This receptor was obtained from an adult who received the AZD1222 COVID-19 vaccine. This sequence joins TRBV5-1 and TRBJ1-2; a possible D gene is TRBD1 (5 bases). CDR3 DNA: TGCGCCAGCAGCTTATACAGGACCTATGGCTACACCTTC. Amino acids: CASSLYRTYGYTF. The full variable domain, its missing parts supplied by reference TRBV5-1 and TRBJ1-2, is KAGVTQTPRYLIKTRGQQVTLSCSPISGHRSVSWYQQTPGQGLQFLFEYFSETQRNKGNFPGRFSGRQFSNSRSEMNVSTLELGDSALYLCASSLYRTYGYTFGSGTRLTVV.